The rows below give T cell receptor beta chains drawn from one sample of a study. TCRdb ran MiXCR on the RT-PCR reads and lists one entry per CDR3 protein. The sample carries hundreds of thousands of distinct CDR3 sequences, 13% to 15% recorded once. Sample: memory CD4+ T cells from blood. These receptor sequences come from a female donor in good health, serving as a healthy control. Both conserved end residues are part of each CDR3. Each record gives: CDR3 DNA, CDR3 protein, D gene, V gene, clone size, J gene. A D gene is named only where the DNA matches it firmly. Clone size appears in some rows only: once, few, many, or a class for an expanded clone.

cdr3_nt: TGTGCCAGCAGAGACGTCGGACAGGGAGGACAGCCCCAGCATTTT
cdr3_aa: CASRDVGQGGQPQHF
d_call: TRBD1
v_call: TRBV6-5
clone_size: many
j_call: TRBJ1-5

cdr3_nt: TGTGCCAGCAGCTTGGTTCGCGGAGGAGGGACCTACTCCACAGATACGCAGTATTTT
cdr3_aa: CASSLVRGGGTYSTDTQYF
d_call: -
v_call: TRBV5-5
clone_size: few
j_call: TRBJ2-3

cdr3_nt: TGTGCCACCAGTGACTCGGGGAACTATGGCTACACCTTC
cdr3_aa: CATSDSGNYGYTF
d_call: -
v_call: TRBV24-1
clone_size: -
j_call: TRBJ1-2

cdr3_nt: TGCAGTGCTAGAGATCGGACAGGGAGGGTGTTAGAGACCCAGTACTTC
cdr3_aa: CSARDRTGRVLETQYF
d_call: -
v_call: TRBV20-1
clone_size: many
j_call: TRBJ2-5

cdr3_nt: TGTGCCAGCAGCCCCGGGGGACCACGCACAGATACGCAGTATTTT
cdr3_aa: CASSPGGPRTDTQYF
d_call: -
v_call: TRBV11-1
clone_size: many
j_call: TRBJ2-3

cdr3_nt: TGTGCCAGCAGCTTAGAGGGCGAAAAACTGTTTTTT
cdr3_aa: CASSLEGEKLFF
d_call: -
v_call: TRBV7-6
clone_size: many
j_call: TRBJ1-4

cdr3_nt: TGTGCCAGCAGTTTCGAGGTTGGTGGCCAAAACATTCAGTACTTC
cdr3_aa: CASSFEVGGQNIQYF
d_call: -
v_call: TRBV27
clone_size: many
j_call: TRBJ2-4

cdr3_nt: TGTGCCAGCAGTTCCCGGGACAGTTATAGCAATCAGCCCCAGCATTTT
cdr3_aa: CASSSRDSYSNQPQHF
d_call: TRBD1
v_call: TRBV6-6
clone_size: few
j_call: TRBJ1-5

cdr3_nt: TGTGCCACCAGTGTCCAGGGGGGCCAAGAGACCCAGTACTTC
cdr3_aa: CATSVQGGQETQYF
d_call: -
v_call: TRBV24-1
clone_size: -
j_call: TRBJ2-5

cdr3_nt: TGTGCCAGCAGCCCAATGGCGCGGGGGAGCACAGATACGCAGTATTTT
cdr3_aa: CASSPMARGSTDTQYF
d_call: TRBD2
v_call: TRBV7-2
clone_size: -
j_call: TRBJ2-3

cdr3_nt: TGTGCCAGCAGTCTTAGCATCCCGTACCAAGAGACCCAGTACTTC
cdr3_aa: CASSLSIPYQETQYF
d_call: -
v_call: TRBV7-8
clone_size: -
j_call: TRBJ2-5

cdr3_nt: TGCAGTGCTAGAGATCAGGCCTTGAGCTCCTATAATTCACCCCTCCACTTT
cdr3_aa: CSARDQALSSYNSPLHF
d_call: -
v_call: TRBV20-1
clone_size: -
j_call: TRBJ1-6

cdr3_nt: TGTGCCAGCAGTTTTTCTAGCGGAACCTACGAGCAGTACTTC
cdr3_aa: CASSFSSGTYEQYF
d_call: TRBD2
v_call: TRBV12-3/TRBV12-4
clone_size: -
j_call: TRBJ2-7

cdr3_nt: TGTGCCAGCAGTGAAATTATGGGGATTTACAATGAGCAGTTCTTC
cdr3_aa: CASSEIMGIYNEQFF
d_call: -
v_call: TRBV25-1
clone_size: -
j_call: TRBJ2-1

cdr3_nt: TGTGCCAGCAGCCAAGCGGTAAGGAGGGATCAGTACTTC
cdr3_aa: CASSQAVRRDQYF
d_call: -
v_call: TRBV3-1
clone_size: -
j_call: TRBJ2-7

cdr3_nt: TGTGCCAGCTCACCACCCCTAGCGGGTTCAGATACGCAGTATTTT
cdr3_aa: CASSPPLAGSDTQYF
d_call: TRBD2
v_call: TRBV18
clone_size: -
j_call: TRBJ2-3

cdr3_nt: TGCAGTGCCCCGGGATGGGGCCAGCCCCAGCATTTT
cdr3_aa: CSAPGWGQPQHF
d_call: -
v_call: TRBV20-1
clone_size: few
j_call: TRBJ1-5

cdr3_nt: TGCGCCAGCAGCCCCGGGGGGGGCAATGGCTACACCTTC
cdr3_aa: CASSPGGGNGYTF
d_call: -
v_call: TRBV4-3
clone_size: many
j_call: TRBJ1-2

cdr3_nt: TGTGCCAGCAGCTCGACAGTCTACGAGCAGTACTTC
cdr3_aa: CASSSTVYEQYF
d_call: -
v_call: TRBV5-5
clone_size: -
j_call: TRBJ2-7

cdr3_nt: TGTGCCAGCAGCTCACGCGGGGGGGGCGGACAGCCCCAGCATTTT
cdr3_aa: CASSSRGGGGQPQHF
d_call: -
v_call: TRBV7-2
clone_size: few
j_call: TRBJ1-5

cdr3_nt: TGCAGTGCTAGGGGTTACAGGGGACCCGAGTCGTACGAGCAGTACTTC
cdr3_aa: CSARGYRGPESYEQYF
d_call: TRBD1
v_call: TRBV20-1
clone_size: many
j_call: TRBJ2-7

cdr3_nt: TGTGCCATCGCGGGGGGACAGGGTCACACTGAAGCTTTCTTT
cdr3_aa: CAIAGGQGHTEAFF
d_call: TRBD1
v_call: TRBV10-3
clone_size: -
j_call: TRBJ1-1

cdr3_nt: TGTGCCAGCACCGTGGGGCTAGCGCTAAACAATGAGCAGTTCTTC
cdr3_aa: CASTVGLALNNEQFF
d_call: -
v_call: TRBV5-4
clone_size: -
j_call: TRBJ2-1

cdr3_nt: TGTGCCAGCAGCCCCCCAACTGAAGCTAACTATGGCTACACCTTC
cdr3_aa: CASSPPTEANYGYTF
d_call: -
v_call: TRBV6-6
clone_size: many
j_call: TRBJ1-2

cdr3_nt: TGTGCCAGCAGCCCGAGACTAGCGGTATCGTATACGCAGTATTTT
cdr3_aa: CASSPRLAVSYTQYF
d_call: TRBD2
v_call: TRBV3-1
clone_size: few
j_call: TRBJ2-3

cdr3_nt: TGTGCCAGCAGCATGGGACAGGGTTACACTGAAGCTTTCTTT
cdr3_aa: CASSMGQGYTEAFF
d_call: TRBD1
v_call: TRBV7-9
clone_size: few
j_call: TRBJ1-1

cdr3_nt: TGCAGTGCTTTACGTTCAGGGGGCGCGACAGATACGCAGTATTTT
cdr3_aa: CSALRSGGATDTQYF
d_call: TRBD1
v_call: TRBV20-1
clone_size: few
j_call: TRBJ2-3

cdr3_nt: TGTGCCAGCAGCGTAGTCCCCCTAGCGGAAAATGAGCAGTTCTTC
cdr3_aa: CASSVVPLAENEQFF
d_call: TRBD2
v_call: TRBV9
clone_size: few
j_call: TRBJ2-1

cdr3_nt: TGTGCCAGCTGGACAGTGAACACTGAAGCTTTCTTT
cdr3_aa: CASWTVNTEAFF
d_call: -
v_call: TRBV6-5
clone_size: few
j_call: TRBJ1-1

cdr3_nt: TGTGCCAGCAGCTTGTATTGGCTGAGTGAGCAGTTCTTC
cdr3_aa: CASSLYWLSEQFF
d_call: -
v_call: TRBV5-8
clone_size: many
j_call: TRBJ2-1

cdr3_nt: TGTGCCAGTAGTCCGACTGGCGGTAGCAGCCCCCGGCATTTT
cdr3_aa: CASSPTGGSSPRHF
d_call: -
v_call: TRBV19
clone_size: -
j_call: TRBJ1-5

cdr3_nt: TGTGCTAGCAGCAGCGACGGGGGGTCCGGGAGGGAGCAGTACTTC
cdr3_aa: CASSSDGGSGREQYF
d_call: TRBD2
v_call: TRBV7-7
clone_size: -
j_call: TRBJ2-7

cdr3_nt: TGTGCCAGCAGCTTAGTTTCCGCCTCGGGGACTGAAGCTTTCTTT
cdr3_aa: CASSLVSASGTEAFF
d_call: -
v_call: TRBV7-2
clone_size: -
j_call: TRBJ1-1

cdr3_nt: TGCAGTGCTAGAGATTACATTACCTACGAGCAGTACTTC
cdr3_aa: CSARDYITYEQYF
d_call: -
v_call: TRBV20-1
clone_size: few
j_call: TRBJ2-7

cdr3_nt: TGTGCCACCAGCAGCCGGACAGGCACAGATACGCAGTATTTT
cdr3_aa: CATSSRTGTDTQYF
d_call: -
v_call: TRBV15
clone_size: -
j_call: TRBJ2-3